The rows below give T cell receptor beta chains drawn from one sample of a study of long-term antiretroviral therapy in people with HIV. The protocol was immunoSEQ multiplex PCR, while the TCRdb copy is restricted to in-frame clones and leaves out a portion. The repertoire holds about 20,000 clones, with approximately 86% as singletons. Sequencing used unsorted PBMCs, obtained 2.4 years after starting antiretroviral therapy. These receptors were obtained from a middle-aged man with HIV. CDR3s include the opening cysteine and the closing phenylalanine or tryptophan. The order of the fields is D gene, clone size, V gene, J gene, CDR3 protein, CDR3 DNA. The D gene is left open where the match is weak. Clone sizes are given selectively: once, few, many, or a class where the clone is expanded.

>.|.|TRBV11-2|TRBJ2-1
CASSLVSQNEQFF
TGTGCCAGCAGCTTAGTATCCCAAAATGAGCAGTTCTTC
>.|few|TRBV28|TRBJ1-2
CASSSLRIMDGYTF
TGTGCCAGCAGTTCCCTGCGTATAATGGATGGCTACACCTTC
>TRBD1|.|TRBV7-2|TRBJ1-2
CASSTGQGMAYGYTF
TGTGCCAGCAGCACGGGACAGGGGATGGCCTATGGCTACACCTTC
>TRBD2|.|TRBV7-8|TRBJ2-7
CASSLELLAGEPYEQYF
TGTGCCAGCAGCTTAGAACTACTAGCGGGGGAGCCCTACGAGCAGTACTTC
>.|once|TRBV6-5|TRBJ2-2
CASIATNTGELFF
TGTGCCAGCATCGCAACTAACACCGGGGAGCTGTTTTTT
>.|.|TRBV2|TRBJ1-5
CASSGQSQPQHF
TGTGCCAGCAGTGGACAGTCCCAGCCCCAGCATTTT
>.|.|TRBV7-9|TRBJ2-5
CASSLVQPQETQYF
TGTGCCAGCAGCTTAGTGCAGCCTCAAGAGACCCAGTACTTC
>.|.|TRBV7-9|TRBJ2-2
CASSRGVNTGELFF
TGTGCCAGCAGCCGAGGGGTCAACACCGGGGAGCTGTTTTTT
>.|.|TRBV7-9|TRBJ2-6
CASSFFGANVLTF
TGTGCCAGCAGCTTTTTTGGGGCCAACGTCCTGACTTTC
>.|.|TRBV19|TRBJ1-2
CASNEGTYGYTF
TGTGCCAGTAATGAGGGGACCTATGGCTACACCTTC
>.|.|TRBV6-1|TRBJ1-2
CASSEGVGLGYTF
TGTGCCAGCAGTGAGGGAGTGGGGTTAGGCTACACCTTC
>.|.|TRBV9|TRBJ1-5
CASTGVKGKGNQPQHF
TGTGCCAGCACGGGGGTAAAGGGGAAAGGCAATCAGCCCCAGCATTTT